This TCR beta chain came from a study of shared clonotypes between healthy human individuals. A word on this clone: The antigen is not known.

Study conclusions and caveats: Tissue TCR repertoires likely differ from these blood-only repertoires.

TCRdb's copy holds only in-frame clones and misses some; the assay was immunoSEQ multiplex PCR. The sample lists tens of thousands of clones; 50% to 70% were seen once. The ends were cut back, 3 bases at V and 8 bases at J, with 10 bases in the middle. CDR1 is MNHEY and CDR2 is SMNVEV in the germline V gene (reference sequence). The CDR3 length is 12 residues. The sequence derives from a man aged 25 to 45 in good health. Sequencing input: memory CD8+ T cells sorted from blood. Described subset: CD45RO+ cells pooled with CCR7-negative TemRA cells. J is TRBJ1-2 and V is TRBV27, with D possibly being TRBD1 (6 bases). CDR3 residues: CASSFGGRGYTF. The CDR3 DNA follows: TGTGCCAGCAGTTTTGGGGGCAGAGGCTACACCTTC.